This T cell receptor (beta chain) stems from a study of shared clonotypes between healthy human individuals. Turning to the study itself: Donors, aged 18 to 49, were a couple of women and a few men.

Clones were read by immunoSEQ multiplex PCR, and TCRdb kept only the in-frame ones, dropping some. The sample consists of 700,000 or so clones, about three quarters of them appearing once. CD45RA+ naive and CD45RA-negative memory subsets were separated from CD4+ cells. The CDR3 is 17 residues long. Trimming at V came to 1 base and at J to 5 bases, leaving 6 bases not matched to a gene. The germline V gene encodes CDR1 MNHEY and CDR2 SMNVEV (reference sequence). This TCR came from a woman aged 25 to 39 in good health. Sequences were obtained from memory CD4+ T cells sorted from blood. This sample's subset: CD45RA-negative fraction. This chain connects TRBV27 to TRBJ2-1; 12 positions match TRBD2. The CDR3 here is CASSLFLGLAGNNEQFF. CDR3 sequence (DNA): TGTGCCAGCAGTTTATTCCTTGGACTAGCGGGAAACAATGAGCAGTTCTTC.